One sample yielded the 13 T cell receptor beta chains listed below, sequenced in a study of T-cell reconstitution after alpha-beta-depleted transplantation in children. Their target antigens are unknown. Study-wide points: Expanded clones from the graft, numbering several hundred, reportedly supplied alpha-beta T cells about two months after transplant.

Molecular barcoding with unique molecular identifiers was used for the TCRbeta library. TCRdb reprocessed the PCR reads with MiXCR, giving one entry per CDR3 protein. The sample has tens of thousands of distinct CDR3 sequences, about 6% seen once; the top ten hold roughly a quarter. The source was peripheral blood, collected 60 days after TCRalphabeta/CD19-depleted stem cell transplant. These receptors were taken from a child less than two years old who had a stem cell transplant for acute myeloid leukemia, so the T cells may come from the graft donor.

Many counts were recorded for this clonotype. This chain uses TRBV20-1 with TRBJ2-1; TRBD2 matches at 9 bases. CDR1 and CDR2 (germline): DFQATT, SNEGSKA (reference sequence). Germline trimming cut 8 bases from V and 2 bases from J; bases unmatched to any gene: 7. This CDR3 spans 14 amino acids. CDR3 residues: CSQEAGGPYNEQFF. CDR3 bases: TGCAGTCAGGAGGCGGGAGGGCCCTACAATGAGCAGTTCTTC.

The V call is TRBV6-2 or TRBV6-3, the J call TRBJ1-5; D is undetermined. CDR3 length: 11 residues. With 6 bases removed from V and 12 bases from J, the gap between germline ends came to 12 bases. Germline CDR1 is MNHEY and CDR2 is SVGEGT. DNA of the CDR3: TGTGCCAGCAGCCACGGGTCTGACCAGCATTTT. Protein: CASSHGSDQHF.

The V and J genes are TRBV25-1 and TRBJ2-5; perhaps TRBD2 as D (6 bases). Germline values: CDR1 MGHDK, CDR2 SYGVNS. Trimming removed 4 bases from V and 3 bases from J, with 15 bases in between. The CDR3 spans 15 residues. The chain's CDR3 is CASSGGKSGEETQYF. CDR3 coding DNA: TGTGCCAGCAGTGGTGGGAAATCGGGGGAAGAGACCCAGTACTTC.

This clonotype has a count of ten or more. DNA for the CDR3: TGTGCCAGCAGCCAATTTAGACAGGGGCTTTATGGCTACACCTTC. Amino acids: CASSQFRQGLYGYTF. The rearrangement joins TRBV14 to TRBJ1-2; TRBD1 matches at 8 bases. The CDR3 consists of 15 residues. V shed 2 bases, J shed 5 bases, and the junction held 7 bases outside the gene matches. Germline lookup yields CDR1 SGHDN and CDR2 FVKESK.

This clonotype was picked up many times. The J gene is TRBJ1-2, the V gene TRBV7-2, with D maybe TRBD1 (6 bases). V lost 6 bases and J 0 bases, leaving 8 bases between the germline ends. The CDR3 has 13 residues. Looked up from germline, CDR1 is SGHTA and CDR2 is FQGNSA. CDR3 DNA sequence: TGTGCCAGCAGAGCAGGGGCTAACTATGGCTACACCTTC. This translates into CASRAGANYGYTF.

The table lists this clonotype with many counts. The rearrangement uses TRBV28 and TRBJ2-4, with D unresolved. V lost 2 bases and J 0 bases, leaving 11 bases between the germline ends. This CDR3 spans 16 amino acids. Looked up from germline, CDR1 is MDHEN and CDR2 is SYDVKM. The CDR3 reads CASSLRVWLAKNIQYF. Here the CDR3 DNA reads TGTGCCAGCAGTTTAAGGGTGTGGTTAGCCAAAAACATTCAGTACTTC.

The gene calls are TRBV6-5 and TRBJ2-7; tentative D call: TRBD1 (6 bases). Germline CDR1 is MNHEY and CDR2 is SVGAGI. This CDR3 spans 15 amino acids. V was cut by 10 bases and J by 9 bases, with 28 bases left in between. The CDR3 region has the DNA TGTGCCATCAGGTACTCTGACAGGTTCAGAGGATGGCAGTACTTC. Its protein is CAIRYSDRFRGWQYF.

This clonotype was observed a handful of times. V usage is TRBV6-1 and J usage is TRBJ2-5; 10 positions agree with TRBD2. Germline values: CDR1 MNHNS, CDR2 SASEGT. The CDR3 consists of 17 residues. J gave up 4 bases and V 5 bases, and 13 bases lay outside the gene matches. CDR3 sequence: CASSPSGRRIWGETQYF. The CDR3, as DNA: TGTGCCAGCAGTCCTAGCGGGAGAAGGATCTGGGGAGAGACCCAGTACTTC.

The V gene is TRBV5-1, the J gene TRBJ2-7; D not certain. The DNA end favors TRBJ2-1, so the J call may be wrong. Looked up from germline, CDR1 is SGHRS and CDR2 is YFSETQ. The CDR3 contains 14 residues. CDR3 DNA sequence: TGCGCCAGCAGCTTGGAGGCCAGGACCTACGAGCAGTTCTTC. Translating gives CASSLEARTYEQFF.

This clonotype showed up many times. The chain links TRBV30 to TRBJ2-1; 10 bases agree with TRBD2. Per germline, CDR1 GTSNPN and CDR2 SVGIG (reference sequence). This CDR3 region has 14 residues. The junction had 3 bases not matched to a gene; V was cut back by 4 bases and J by 3 bases. The CDR3 loop reads CAWKAGGFYNEQFF. The CDR3 nucleotides are TGTGCCTGGAAAGCGGGGGGGTTCTACAATGAGCAGTTCTTC.

This clonotype showed up many times. V gene TRBV14 combines with J gene TRBJ2-7, with D maybe TRBD1 (6 bases). Germline lookup yields CDR1 SGHDN and CDR2 FVKESK. The V gene lost 1 base and the J gene lost 4 bases, with 11 bases spanning the gap. The CDR3 consists of 14 residues. The CDR3, as DNA: TGTGCCAGCAGCCAAGGGCAGGGGCCATACGAGCAGTACTTC. Residues: CASSQGQGPYEQYF.

At least ten counts were recorded for this clonotype. This chain links TRBV7-9 with TRBJ1-1; 8 bases agree with TRBD1. CDR1 is SEHNR and CDR2 is FQNEAQ in the germline V gene (reference sequence). This CDR3 is built from 15 residues. The ends lost 5 bases at V and 4 bases at J; junction bases unmatched: 9. This CDR3 is CASSPRTGTGTEAFF. CDR3 DNA: TGTGCCAGCAGCCCCAGGACAGGGACGGGCACTGAAGCTTTCTTT.

This clonotype was detected ten times or more. The chain recombines TRBV10-3 with TRBJ2-6, with a tentative D call TRBD1 (6 bases). Trimming removed 7 bases from V and 1 base from J, with 17 bases in between. The CDR3 is 17 amino acids. CDR1 is ENHRY, CDR2 SYGVKD, per germline. The CDR3 spells CAITPGHLPSGANVLTF. Here the CDR3 DNA reads TGTGCCATCACCCCGGGACACCTACCATCTGGGGCCAACGTCCTGACTTTC.